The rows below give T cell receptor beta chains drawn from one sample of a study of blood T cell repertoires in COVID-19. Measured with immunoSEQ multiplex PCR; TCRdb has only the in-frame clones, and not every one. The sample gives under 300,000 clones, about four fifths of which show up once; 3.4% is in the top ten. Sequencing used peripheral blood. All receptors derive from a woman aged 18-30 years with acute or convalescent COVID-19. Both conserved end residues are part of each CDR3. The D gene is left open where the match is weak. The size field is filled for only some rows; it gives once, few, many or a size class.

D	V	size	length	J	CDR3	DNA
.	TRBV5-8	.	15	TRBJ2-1	CASSLGGSSYNEQFF	TGTGCCAGCAGCTTGGGCGGTAGCTCCTACAATGAGCAGTTCTTC
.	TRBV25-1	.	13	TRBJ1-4	CASSVNRVEKLFF	TGTGCCAGCAGTGTAAACAGGGTTGAAAAACTGTTTTTT
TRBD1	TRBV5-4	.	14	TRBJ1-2	CASSLDSGGEGYTF	TGTGCCAGCAGCTTGGATTCAGGGGGCGAAGGCTACACCTTC
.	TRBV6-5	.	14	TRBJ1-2	CASPPDTANYGYTF	TGTGCCAGCCCCCCAGACACAGCTAACTATGGCTACACCTTC
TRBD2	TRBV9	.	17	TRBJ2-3	CASSVEPGLAGGDTQYF	TGTGCCAGCAGCGTAGAGCCGGGACTAGCGGGAGGAGATACGCAGTATTTT
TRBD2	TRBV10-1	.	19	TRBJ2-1	CASSEAGTSGKLVYGEQFF	TGCGCCAGCAGTGAAGCCGGGACTAGCGGGAAGCTAGTTTACGGCGAGCAGTTCTTC
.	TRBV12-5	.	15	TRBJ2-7	CASGIGGERTYEQYF	TGTGCTAGTGGTATAGGGGGGGAGAGGACCTACGAGCAGTACTTC
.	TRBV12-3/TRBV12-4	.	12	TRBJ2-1	CASRPTSNEQFF	TGTGCCAGCAGACCAACTAGCAATGAGCAGTTCTTC
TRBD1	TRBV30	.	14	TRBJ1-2	CAWARDQGAGGYTF	TGTGCCTGGGCTCGGGACCAGGGGGCCGGGGGCTACACCTTC
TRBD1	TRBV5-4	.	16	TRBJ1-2	CASSLGTGERAYGYTF	TGTGCCAGCAGCTTGGGGACAGGGGAGCGGGCCTATGGCTACACCTTC
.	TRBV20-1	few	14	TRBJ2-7	CSASPVRGVTEQYF	TGCAGTGCTAGTCCCGTGCGGGGTGTTACGGAGCAGTACTTC
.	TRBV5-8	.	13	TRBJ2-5	CASSFGVKETQYF	TGTGCCAGCAGCTTCGGGGTAAAAGAGACCCAGTACTTC
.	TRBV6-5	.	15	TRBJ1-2	CASRLTGEFLYGYTF	TGTGCCAGCAGGCTAACTGGAGAGTTTCTCTATGGCTACACCTTC
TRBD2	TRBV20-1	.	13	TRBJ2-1	CSASPSGRTEQFF	TGCAGTGCTAGTCCAAGCGGGAGAACTGAGCAGTTCTTC
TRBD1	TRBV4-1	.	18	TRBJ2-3	CASSQPMTGASFTDTQYF	TGCGCCAGCAGCCAACCTATGACAGGGGCATCTTTCACAGATACGCAGTATTTT
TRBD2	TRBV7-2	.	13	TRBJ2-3	CATSREGTDTQYF	TGTGCCACCTCGCGGGAGGGCACAGATACGCAGTATTTT
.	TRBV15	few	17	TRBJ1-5	CATSPTGGGYSNQPQHF	TGTGCCACCAGCCCAACGGGAGGCGGTTATAGCAATCAGCCCCAGCATTTT
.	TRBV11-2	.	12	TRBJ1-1	CASSWGEFGAFF	TGTGCCAGCAGCTGGGGGGAGTTTGGAGCTTTCTTT
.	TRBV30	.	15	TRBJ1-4	CAWSLPLTLNEKLFF	TGTGCCTGGAGCCTACCCCTAACCCTGAATGAAAAACTGTTTTTT
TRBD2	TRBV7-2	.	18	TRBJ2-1	CASSLAVGGRGSYNEQFF	TGTGCCAGCAGCTTGGCAGTGGGCGGGAGAGGGTCCTACAATGAGCAGTTCTTC
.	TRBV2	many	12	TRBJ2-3	CASSYTVDTQYF	TGTGCCAGCAGTTACACCGTAGATACGCAGTATTTT
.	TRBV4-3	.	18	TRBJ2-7	CASSQEPQAPTQTYEQYF	TGCGCCAGCAGCCAAGAGCCGCAGGCGCCTACCCAAACCTACGAGCAGTACTTC
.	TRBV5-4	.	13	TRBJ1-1	CASSWQGGVEAFF	TGTGCCAGCAGCTGGCAGGGTGGGGTTGAAGCTTTCTTT
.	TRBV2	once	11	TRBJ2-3	CATPSGDTQYF	TGTGCCACCCCTTCCGGGGATACGCAGTATTTT
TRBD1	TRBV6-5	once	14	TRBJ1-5	CASSKGQGRQPQHF	TGTGCCAGCAGTAAGGGACAGGGAAGGCAGCCCCAGCATTTT
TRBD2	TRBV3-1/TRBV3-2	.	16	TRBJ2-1	CASSPGLAELYNEQFF	TGTGCCAGCAGCCCGGGACTAGCGGAACTCTACAATGAGCAGTTCTTC
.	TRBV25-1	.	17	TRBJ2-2	CASSPRFGRGGTGELFF	TGTGCCAGCAGCCCTCGCTTCGGCCGAGGGGGAACCGGGGAGCTGTTTTTT
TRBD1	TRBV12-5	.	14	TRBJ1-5	CASSLGTAYSPQHF	TGTGCTAGCAGCCTCGGGACAGCGTATTCGCCCCAGCATTTT
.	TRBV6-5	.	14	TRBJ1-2	CASRPGQSYDGYTF	TGTGCCAGCAGGCCGGGTCAAAGTTATGACGGCTACACCTTC
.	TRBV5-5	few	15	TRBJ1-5	CASSFSGTRNQPQHF	TGTGCCAGCAGCTTCTCCGGGACAAGAAATCAGCCCCAGCATTTT
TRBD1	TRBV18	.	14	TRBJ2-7	CASSPTGATYEQYF	TGTGCCAGCTCACCAACAGGGGCGACCTACGAGCAGTACTTC
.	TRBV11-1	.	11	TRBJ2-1	CASSLGSEQFF	TGTGCCAGCAGCTTAGGGAGTGAGCAGTTCTTC
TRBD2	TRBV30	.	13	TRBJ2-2	CAWAGREAGELFF	TGTGCCTGGGCGGGGCGGGAGGCCGGGGAGCTGTTTTTT
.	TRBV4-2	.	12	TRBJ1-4	CASSGQNEKLFF	TGTGCCAGCAGCGGACAGAATGAAAAACTGTTTTTT
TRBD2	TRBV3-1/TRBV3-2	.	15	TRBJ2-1	CASSLAGVGYNEQFF	TGTGCCAGCAGCTTAGCGGGAGTTGGTTACAATGAGCAGTTCTTC
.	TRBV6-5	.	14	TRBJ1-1	CASTLGVMNTEAFF	TGTGCCAGCACCCTCGGAGTCATGAACACTGAAGCTTTCTTT
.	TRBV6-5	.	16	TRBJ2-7	CASSYSTASRTYEQYF	TGTGCCAGCAGTTACTCTACGGCTAGCCGTACCTACGAGCAGTACTTC
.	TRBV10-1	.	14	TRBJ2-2	CASSDQGYTGELFF	TGCGCCAGCAGTGACCAGGGCTACACCGGGGAGCTGTTTTTT
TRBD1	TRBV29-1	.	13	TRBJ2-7	CSVETGGSYEQYF	TGCAGCGTTGAAACAGGGGGGTCGTACGAGCAGTACTTC
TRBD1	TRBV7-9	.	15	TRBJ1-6	CASSLGGQRNSPLHF	TGTGCCAGCAGCTTAGGGGGACAGAGAAATTCACCCCTCCACTTT
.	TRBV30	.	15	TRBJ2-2	CACVPAWGDTGELFF	TGTGCCTGTGTACCGGCTTGGGGGGACACCGGGGAGCTGTTTTTT
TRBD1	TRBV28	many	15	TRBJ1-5	CASSFLAGGKQPQHF	TGTGCCAGCAGTTTTCTGGCAGGGGGCAAACAGCCCCAGCATTTT
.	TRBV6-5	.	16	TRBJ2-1	CASSYSGSRSYNEQFF	TGTGCCAGCAGTTACTCGGGCTCTCGGTCCTACAATGAGCAGTTCTTC
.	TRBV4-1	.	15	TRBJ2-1	CASSQGEQDYNEQFF	TGCGCCAGCAGCCAAGGCGAACAGGATTACAATGAGCAGTTCTTC
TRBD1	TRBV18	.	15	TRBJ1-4	CASSPNRGSNEKLFF	TGTGCCAGCTCACCCAACAGGGGATCTAATGAAAAACTGTTTTTT
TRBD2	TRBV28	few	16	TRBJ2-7	CASSFKLASTTYEQYF	TGTGCCAGCAGTTTTAAACTAGCGTCAACTACCTACGAGCAGTACTTC
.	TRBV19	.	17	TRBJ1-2	CASSIDASQGLLRGYTF	TGTGCCAGTAGTATAGATGCCTCACAGGGTTTACTACGTGGCTACACCTTC
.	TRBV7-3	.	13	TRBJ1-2	CASSLRRGVGYTF	TGTGCCAGCAGCTTAAGACGGGGGGTTGGCTACACCTTC
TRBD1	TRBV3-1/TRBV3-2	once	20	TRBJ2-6	CASSQVIRRGRGLGANVLTF	TGTGCCAGCAGCCAAGTAATTCGAAGGGGCAGGGGGCTTGGGGCCAACGTCCTGACTTTC
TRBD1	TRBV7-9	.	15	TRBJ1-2	CASSLGTAGNYGYTF	TGTGCCAGCAGCCTTGGGACAGCCGGGAACTATGGCTACACCTTC